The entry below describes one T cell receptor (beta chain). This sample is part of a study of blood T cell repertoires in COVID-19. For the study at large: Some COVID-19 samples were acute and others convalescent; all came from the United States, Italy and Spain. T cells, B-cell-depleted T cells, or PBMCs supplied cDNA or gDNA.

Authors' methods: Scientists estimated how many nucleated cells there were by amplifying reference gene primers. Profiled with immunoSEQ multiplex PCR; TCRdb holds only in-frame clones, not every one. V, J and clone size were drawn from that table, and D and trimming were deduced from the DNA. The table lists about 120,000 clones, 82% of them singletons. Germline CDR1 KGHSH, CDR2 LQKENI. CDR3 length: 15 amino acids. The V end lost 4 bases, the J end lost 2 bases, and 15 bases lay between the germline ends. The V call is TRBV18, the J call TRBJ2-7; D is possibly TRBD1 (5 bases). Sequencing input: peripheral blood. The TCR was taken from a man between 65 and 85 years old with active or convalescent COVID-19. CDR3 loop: CASSLLGQEAYEQYF. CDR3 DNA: TGTGCCAGCTCACTCCTCGGACAAGAAGCCTACGAGCAGTACTTC.